The entry below gives a single T cell receptor (beta chain) sequence along with its context. This sample was taken from a study of blood T cell repertoires in COVID-19. Across the whole study: Some COVID-19 samples were acute and others convalescent; all came from the United States, Italy and Spain.

Only in-frame clones appear in the TCRdb table, and some are missing; sequencing was by immunoSEQ multiplex PCR. The data hold 200,000 to 250,000 clones, with approximately 81% observed a single time. This CDR3 is 17 amino acids long. The germline V gene has CDR1 SGDLS and CDR2 YYNGEE. Unmatched junction bases numbered 9, after V lost 3 bases and J lost 4 bases. V is TRBV9 and J is TRBJ2-3; 12 nucleotides agree with TRBD2. The sequencing input was peripheral blood. This TCR was recovered from a man aged 40-49 years with acute or convalescent COVID-19. The CDR3 sequence is CASSARLAGVMSDTQYF. For the CDR3, the DNA is TGTGCCAGCAGCGCCAGACTAGCGGGGGTCATGTCAGATACGCAGTATTTT.